This paragraph reports one T cell receptor (beta chain). It has no known antigen specificity. It has no much larger one-base neighbor in the sample; base qualities were not kept. The CDR3 regions of human TCRbeta chains were analyzed by immunosequencing. As for the original processing: TCRs in the repertoires were matched against a reference library of SARS-CoV-2-specific TCRs that had been generated with the MIRA antigen-specificity platform. Breadth meant the fraction of unique TCRs that were SARS-CoV-2-associated, whereas depth meant the fraction of total T cells that were SARS-CoV-2-associated. Using the MIRA data, every spike-specific TCR was mapped to the spike region that the TCR reacted to and assigned to either a CD4 or a CD8 class. Log10-transformed breadth and depth values were compared by one-way ANOVA with Sidak's multiple comparisons tests. This is the immuneACCESS table as TCRdb keeps it, with only in-frame sequences that have V and J called. A part of the clones is gone; compared with another copy, unresolved V genes explain less than half, and the rest is unexplained. That table supplies the V and J calls and clone size; D and trimming were determined from the DNA. In this sample the table shows tens of thousands of clones, over 80% of which occur a single time. The ten top clones hold 4.5% of the sample.

The source of the sample is a study of T cell responses to AZD1222 COVID-19 vaccine (dated by TCRdb to the early 2020s). For the study in its entirety: A total of 233 trial participants underwent TCR sequencing, of whom 207 received two doses of AZD1222 and around 26 received two doses of the MenACWY control vaccine. Trial participants were enrolled by age into subgroups of 18-55, 56-69 and 70-plus years, and about 150, 27 and 61 TCR-sequenced participants, respectively, were included in these subgroups.

Study-wide conclusions, independent of this receptor: Because no day 14 peak-response samples were available, the repertoires could be characterized only after the peak T cell response. Vaccine-associated CD4 TCRs spanned the whole spike protein, with dominant responses in regions 160-218 and 743-854. Only a handful of AZD1222 recipients were SARS-CoV-2 seropositive at baseline, limiting conclusions about previously exposed vaccinees. In the small 56-69-year group, the increase in depth fell short of significance, most likely because of low power. Reportedly, close to half of the unique spike-specific TCRs recognized epitopes lying outside the regions that are mutated in the B.1.351 and B.1.1.7 variants. Participants were mostly white British and included more females than males, and it was suggested by the authors that clonal diversity may have been underestimated. After two AZD1222 doses, both the breadth and the depth of spike-specific TCRs were significantly higher than at day 0 and than in MenACWY recipients.

What the time point label conveys for this sample: baseline before first vaccination. The treatment or condition label for this specimen denotes: meningococcal conjugate vaccine given as trial control. Vaccinee samples came from UK trials COV001 and COV002, including a single-blind randomized controlled phase 2/3 trial of AZD1222 (ChAdOx1 nCoV-19) in healthy adults. For TCRbeta chain sequencing, PBMC samples from trial participants were taken at day 0 and at day 28 after the second dose. CDR1 and CDR2 are read off the germline V gene as SGHVS and FNYEAQ. V is trimmed back by 2 bases and J by 0 bases, and the junction contains 9 bases that no gene match accounts for. The CDR3 covers 19 residues, taking in both the cysteine and the phenylalanine. Only the CDR3 DNA stays, 57 bases, in frame from base 1.

The sequence joins TRBV7-6 to TRBJ1-6, with 8 junctional bases fitting TRBD1. The starting material was peripheral blood, obtained on day 0 of MenACWY control vaccination. The TCR comes from an adult in good health. The CDR3: CASSLYPGQEISYNSPLHF. DNA sequence: TGTGCCAGCAGCTTATACCCGGGACAGGAGATCTCCTATAATTCACCCCTCCACTTT.